A selection of T cell receptor beta chains follows, all from one sample in a study of regulatory dendritic cells for organ transplantation. The assay was immunoSEQ multiplex PCR, and TCRdb's table has in-frame clones only and misses some. The sample includes under 30,000 clones, 75% to 80% of them seen just once. Sequencing was carried out using memory CD4+ T cells from blood. All receptors come from a human donor in good health. CDR3s include the opening cysteine and the closing phenylalanine or tryptophan. D genes are given only for firm matches. The size of a clone is reported for some rows only, either as once, few or many, or as a class for expanded clones.

v_gene,d_gene,j_gene,abundance,CDR3nt,CDR3aa
TRBV5-4,TRBD2,TRBJ2-3,-,TGTGCCAGCAGCTTGGGGGCTAGCGGGGGCACAGATACGCAGTATTTT,CASSLGASGGTDTQYF
TRBV7-9,-,TRBJ1-2,-,TGTGCCAGCAGCTCGACGGAAGGGTACGGCTACACCTTC,CASSSTEGYGYTF
TRBV10-2,-,TRBJ2-3,few,TGCGCCAGCAGTGGGGCAGGGCCTGTCAGGACAGATACGCAGTATTTT,CASSGAGPVRTDTQYF
TRBV10-3,-,TRBJ2-4,-,TGTGCCATCAGTGAGTCGGGGGGAGTAGCCAAAAACATTCAGTACTTC,CAISESGGVAKNIQYF
TRBV11-1,TRBD1,TRBJ2-7,-,TGTGCCAGCAGCTTAACCGGGACAGGGGCTTACGAGCAGTACTTC,CASSLTGTGAYEQYF
TRBV6-5,TRBD1,TRBJ2-7,-,TGTGCCAGCAGTTACTCGTCGGACAGGAACGTAGAGCAGTACTTC,CASSYSSDRNVEQYF
TRBV2,-,TRBJ2-7,-,TGTGCCAGCAGTACCGTCAACGAGCAGTACTTC,CASSTVNEQYF
TRBV27,-,TRBJ1-2,once,TGTGCCAGCAGTTTATCTCCCGGGTTTGGCTACACCTTC,CASSLSPGFGYTF
TRBV18,TRBD2,TRBJ2-7,-,TGTGCCAGCTCACCGCCCGGGGGGGGCCTCTACGAGCAGTACTTC,CASSPPGGGLYEQYF
TRBV29-1,-,TRBJ1-1,-,TGCAGCGTTTACGGAGGGACGGTGAACACTGAAGCTTTCTTT,CSVYGGTVNTEAFF
TRBV5-4,-,TRBJ2-7,-,TGTGCCAGCAGCTTGGGTCAGCGAACCTACGAGCAGTACTTC,CASSLGQRTYEQYF
TRBV7-9,-,TRBJ1-3,-,TGTGCCAGCAGCTTAGCACAACCACTCTCTGGAAACACCATATATTTT,CASSLAQPLSGNTIYF
TRBV5-4,-,TRBJ1-2,-,TGTGCCAGCAGTTCGTCGTTCTGGGCGGAGTATGGCTACACCTTC,CASSSSFWAEYGYTF
TRBV27,TRBD1,TRBJ1-5,-,TGTGCCAGCAGCCCTGACAGGGGACAGCCCCAGCATTTT,CASSPDRGQPQHF
TRBV5-1,-,TRBJ2-2,-,TGCGCCAGCAGCTTGTGGGACAAGAACACCGGGGAGCTGTTTTTT,CASSLWDKNTGELFF
TRBV6-4,-,TRBJ1-2,-,TGTGCCAGCAGTGACTCGATTGTTAACAGGCGGCGCCGGCCAGGCTACACCTTC,CASSDSIVNRRRRPGYTF
TRBV6-1,TRBD2,TRBJ2-7,-,TGTGCCAGCAGGAGAGGGACTAACTACGAGCAGTACTTC,CASRRGTNYEQYF
TRBV18,-,TRBJ1-2,few,TGTGCCAGCTCACCATCTGACAGAAACTATGGCTACACCTTC,CASSPSDRNYGYTF
TRBV5-8,-,TRBJ2-7,-,TGTGCCAGCAGCTTGTGGGGTAGGCCCTACGAGCAGTACTTC,CASSLWGRPYEQYF
TRBV6-1,TRBD2,TRBJ2-2,-,TGTGCCAGCAAGATGACTAGCGGGAGTCCCGGGGAGCTGTTTTTT,CASKMTSGSPGELFF
TRBV9,-,TRBJ2-7,-,TGTGCCAGCAGCGTAGCCCCAGGGGCGACCTACGAGCAGTACTTC,CASSVAPGATYEQYF
TRBV19,TRBD1,TRBJ1-1,few,TGTGCCAGTAGTAGACTCGCAGGGGGCGGCACTGAAGCTTTCTTT,CASSRLAGGGTEAFF
TRBV15,-,TRBJ1-5,-,TGTGCCACCAGCAGAGATACTCAGCCCCAGCATTTT,CATSRDTQPQHF
TRBV7-9,TRBD1,TRBJ2-1,-,TGTGCCAGCAGCCCCCAGGGGGCTTCCTACAATGAGCAGTTCTTC,CASSPQGASYNEQFF
TRBV5-6,-,TRBJ1-6,-,TGTGCCAGCAGCGTCGGGTTGGGGGGTAATTCACCCCTCCACTTT,CASSVGLGGNSPLHF
TRBV6-1,TRBD1,TRBJ1-4,-,TGTGCCAGCAGTGCCAGATTGACAGGGAATAATGAAAAACTGTTTTTT,CASSARLTGNNEKLFF
TRBV2,-,TRBJ2-7,-,TGTGCCAGCAAGGAGTGGGGAAGCTCCTACGAGCAGTACTTC,CASKEWGSSYEQYF
TRBV5-5,-,TRBJ2-1,-,TGTGCCAGCAGTTCCCCGACGGCGTACAATGAGCAGTTCTTC,CASSSPTAYNEQFF
TRBV29-1,TRBD1,TRBJ1-2,once,TGCAGCGTCGGGGGACAGGGCTTTGGCTACACCTTC,CSVGGQGFGYTF
TRBV6-5,TRBD1,TRBJ2-7,-,TGTGCCAGCAGTACTCCGGGACAGGGGGCCAACGAGCAGTACTTC,CASSTPGQGANEQYF
TRBV11-3,TRBD2,TRBJ2-1,-,TGTGCCAGCAGCTTAGGGAGCGGGGGTTACAATGAGCAGTTCTTC,CASSLGSGGYNEQFF
TRBV5-1,TRBD1,TRBJ2-3,once,TGCGCCAGCAGCCCCACAGGGGCCACAGATACGCAGTATTTT,CASSPTGATDTQYF
TRBV7-9,-,TRBJ1-4,-,TGTGCCAGCAGCTTAGAGGCCGGGACTGCAACTAATGAAAAACTGTTTTTT,CASSLEAGTATNEKLFF
TRBV7-2,-,TRBJ2-7,-,TGTGCCAGCAGCTTAGTTCACAGCTCCTACGAGCAGTACTTC,CASSLVHSSYEQYF
TRBV27,-,TRBJ2-1,-,TGTGCCAGCAGTTTAATGGGGAATAGGGTCGGCAATGAGCAGTTCTTC,CASSLMGNRVGNEQFF
TRBV30,-,TRBJ1-5,few,TGTGCCTGGAGTGGGGGACAACGTAGCAATCAGCCCCAGCATTTT,CAWSGGQRSNQPQHF
TRBV6-5,-,TRBJ1-2,-,TGTGCCAGCGGTACCTCCTATGGCTACACCTTC,CASGTSYGYTF
TRBV5-5,TRBD2,TRBJ2-5,-,TGTGCCAGCAGCTTGCTAGAGCGGGGCTCCCAAGAGACCCAGTACTTC,CASSLLERGSQETQYF
TRBV29-1,-,TRBJ1-1,-,TGCAGCGTTGAAGAATGGTCAGGGAACACTGAAGCTTTCTTT,CSVEEWSGNTEAFF
TRBV2,-,TRBJ2-3,-,TGTGCCAGCAGGGCCTGGGCTGATACGCAGTATTTT,CASRAWADTQYF
TRBV27,-,TRBJ2-4,-,TGTGCCAGCAGTTTGCCCAGCGGGATTCAGTACTTC,CASSLPSGIQYF
TRBV9,-,TRBJ2-3,-,TGTGCCAGCAGCGTAAGACAGGCCTCTAGCACAGATACGCAGTATTTT,CASSVRQASSTDTQYF
TRBV7-2,-,TRBJ1-2,-,TGTGCCAGCAGCTCACACGCCGGACAGCGAAACTATGGCTACACCTTC,CASSSHAGQRNYGYTF
TRBV6-1,TRBD2,TRBJ2-3,-,TGTGCCAGCAGTGAGTTGGCGGGAGGGTCGGATACGCAGTATTTT,CASSELAGGSDTQYF
TRBV19,TRBD1,TRBJ2-6,-,TGTGCCAGTAGCTCAATCTACCGCGACCCGGGACAGGGGGCAGGGGCCAACGTCCTGACTTTC,CASSSIYRDPGQGAGANVLTF
TRBV6-5,-,TRBJ1-1,-,TGTGCCAGCAACCCGACGACCGGGATGAACAAAGCTTTCTTT,CASNPTTGMNKAFF
TRBV4-2,-,TRBJ2-1,-,TGTGCCAGCAGCCAGGCGACTAGTTTTGAGCAGTTCTTC,CASSQATSFEQFF
TRBV7-8,TRBD1,TRBJ2-3,-,TGTGCCAGCAGCCCGTGGACAGGGTCTAGCACAGATACGCAGTATTTT,CASSPWTGSSTDTQYF
TRBV7-8,TRBD1,TRBJ2-3,-,TGTGCCAGCAGCTCCTTACAGGGGGCGGATACGCAGTATTTT,CASSSLQGADTQYF
TRBV7-3,-,TRBJ2-1,-,TGTGCCAGCAGCTTAACGTCGGTCGGAGAGCAGTTCTTC,CASSLTSVGEQFF
TRBV9,-,TRBJ2-3,-,TGTGCCAGCAGCGTAGAGGTTGAAGGCGGTACGCAGTATTTT,CASSVEVEGGTQYF
TRBV5-8,-,TRBJ1-2,-,TGTGCCAGCAGCTTACAGGTAGAGAAAGGGGGCACCTTC,CASSLQVEKGGTF
TRBV4-2,-,TRBJ2-3,-,TGTGCCAGCAGCCAAGATCAGGCGGAGAGGGGTGATACGCAGTATTTT,CASSQDQAERGDTQYF
TRBV29-1,-,TRBJ2-2,-,TGCAGCGGGCAGGGACGGCCTAACACCGGGGAGCTGTTTTTT,CSGQGRPNTGELFF
TRBV11-2,-,TRBJ1-3,-,TGTGCCAGCAGCTTAACCGATGCTGGAAACACCATATATTTT,CASSLTDAGNTIYF
TRBV4-2,TRBD2,TRBJ2-3,-,TGTGCCAGCAGCCAAAGGGGAACGGGAGGGCCAGCAGATACGCAGTATTTT,CASSQRGTGGPADTQYF
TRBV19,TRBD1,TRBJ2-1,-,TGTGCCAGTAGTATTGATGACAGGGGGAGTCTATACAATGAGCAGTTCTTC,CASSIDDRGSLYNEQFF
TRBV19,-,TRBJ1-1,once,TGTGCCAGTAGTATAGCCGGGTCCTCTAACACTGAAGCTTTCTTT,CASSIAGSSNTEAFF
TRBV7-3,-,TRBJ2-7,-,TGTGCCAGCAGCTACAAGTCCGGTCCCTACGAGCAGTACTTC,CASSYKSGPYEQYF